This entry features one T cell receptor (beta chain) sequence. The CDR3 has 12 residues. The V gene's germline CDR1 is LNHDA and CDR2 SQIVND (reference sequence). Trimming stripped 3 bases from V and 8 bases from J, with 10 bases between. The record originates from a study of T cells after yellow fever vaccination. Via MiXCR, TCRdb re-called the 5' RACE reads, giving one row per CDR3 protein. The repertoire consists of hundreds of thousands of distinct CDR3 sequences, with about 8.7% occurring once and the leading ten covering about a sixth. V gene TRBV19 combines with J gene TRBJ1-2; maybe TRBD1 (5 bases). The sequence derives from a young man who received the YFV17D yellow fever vaccine. This material consisted of PBMCs, taken on the day of the first yellow fever vaccination. The DNA of the CDR3 is TGTGCCAGTAGTATTCCGCAGGGAGGCTACACCTTC. Translating it yields CASSIPQGGYTF.